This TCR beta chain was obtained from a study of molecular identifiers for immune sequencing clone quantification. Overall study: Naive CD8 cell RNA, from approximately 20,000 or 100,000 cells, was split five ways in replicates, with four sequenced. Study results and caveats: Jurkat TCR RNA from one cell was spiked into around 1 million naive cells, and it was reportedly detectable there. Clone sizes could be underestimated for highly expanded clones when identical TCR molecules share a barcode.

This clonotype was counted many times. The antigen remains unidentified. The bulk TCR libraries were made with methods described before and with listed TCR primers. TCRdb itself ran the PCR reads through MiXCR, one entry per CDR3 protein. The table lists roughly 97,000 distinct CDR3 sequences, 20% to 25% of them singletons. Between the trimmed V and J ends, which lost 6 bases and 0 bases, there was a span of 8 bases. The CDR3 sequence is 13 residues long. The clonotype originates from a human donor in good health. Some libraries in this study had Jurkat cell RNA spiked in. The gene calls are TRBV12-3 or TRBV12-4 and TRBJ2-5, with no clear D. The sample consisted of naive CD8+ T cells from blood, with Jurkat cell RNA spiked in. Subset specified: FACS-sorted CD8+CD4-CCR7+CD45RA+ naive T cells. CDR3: CASSAWDQETQYF. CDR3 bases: TGTGCCAGCAGCGCATGGGACCAAGAGACCCAGTACTTC.